This T cell receptor (beta chain) is drawn from a study of OX40 agonist ivuxolimab in advanced cancers. Points from the study as a whole: In CD8+ T cells, expanded clones were on average more numerous than in CD4+. Doses of 0.1 to 3.0 mg/kg were accompanied by clonal expansion of CD4+ and CD8+ blood T cells by week 6.

Germline V gene data show CDR1 as MGHRA and CDR2 as YSYEKL. The CDR3 contains 14 residues. Assay: immunoSEQ multiplex PCR; the TCRdb copy retains only in-frame clones and omits some. The table records around 63,000 clones, roughly 89% of them present only once. Of note for this clone: Its antigen is undetermined. One junction end disagrees with the germline gene, perhaps due to a read error.

The clonotype originates from an adult with an advanced solid tumor such as melanoma, head and neck, liver or kidney cancer. The chain has TRBV4-1 and TRBJ2-3, with 8 positions matching TRBD2. Here the sequenced sample was CD4+ or CD8+ T cells sorted from blood, taken in a trial of the OX40 agonist ivuxolimab. Here the CDR3 reads CASRGTRNTDMQYF. CDR3 DNA sequence: TGCGCCAGCAGAGGGACTAGGAACACAGATATGCAGTATTTT.